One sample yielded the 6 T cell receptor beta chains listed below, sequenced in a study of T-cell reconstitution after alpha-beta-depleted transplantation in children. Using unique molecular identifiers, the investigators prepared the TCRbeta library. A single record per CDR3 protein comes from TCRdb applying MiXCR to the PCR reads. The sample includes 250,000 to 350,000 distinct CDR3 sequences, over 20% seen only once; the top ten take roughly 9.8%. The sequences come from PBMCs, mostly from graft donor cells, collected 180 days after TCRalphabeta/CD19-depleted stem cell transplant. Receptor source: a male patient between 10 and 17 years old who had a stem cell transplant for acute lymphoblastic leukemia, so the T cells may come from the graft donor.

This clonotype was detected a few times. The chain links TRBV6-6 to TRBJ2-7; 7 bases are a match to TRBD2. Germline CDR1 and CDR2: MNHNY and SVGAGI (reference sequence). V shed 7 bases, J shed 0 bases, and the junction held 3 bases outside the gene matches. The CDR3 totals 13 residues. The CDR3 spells CASTGDYSYEQYF. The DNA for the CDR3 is TGTGCCAGCACCGGGGACTACTCCTACGAGCAGTACTTC.

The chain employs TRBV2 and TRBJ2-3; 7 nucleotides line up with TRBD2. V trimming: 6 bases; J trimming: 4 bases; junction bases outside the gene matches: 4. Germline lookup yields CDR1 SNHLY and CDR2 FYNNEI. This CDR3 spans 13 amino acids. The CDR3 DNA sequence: TGTGCCAGCAGGGCCAGCGGGGCAGATACGCAGTATTTT. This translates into CASRASGADTQYF.

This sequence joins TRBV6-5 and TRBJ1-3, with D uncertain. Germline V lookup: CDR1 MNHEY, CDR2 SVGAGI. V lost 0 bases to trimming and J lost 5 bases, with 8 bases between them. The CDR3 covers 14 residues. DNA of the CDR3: TGTGCCAGCAGTTACTCGTACCCTCGAAACACCATATATTTT. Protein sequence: CASSYSYPRNTIYF.

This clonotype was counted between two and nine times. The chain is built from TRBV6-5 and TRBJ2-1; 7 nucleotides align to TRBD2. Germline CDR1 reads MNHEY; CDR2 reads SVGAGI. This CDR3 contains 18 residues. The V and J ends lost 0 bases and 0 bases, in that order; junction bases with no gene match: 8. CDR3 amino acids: CASSYSIWGGSSYNEQFF. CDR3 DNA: TGTGCCAGCAGTTACTCGATATGGGGCGGGAGCTCCTACAATGAGCAGTTCTTC.

Here the CDR3 reads CASSSPSGNGYEQYF. DNA for the CDR3: TGTGCCAGCAGCTCCCCCAGCGGGAACGGATACGAGCAGTACTTC. V is TRBV7-9 and J is TRBJ2-7; 7 bases map to TRBD2. After removal of 4 bases from V and 4 bases from J, the junction contained 10 bases not matched to a gene. Germline CDR1 SEHNR, CDR2 FQNEAQ (reference sequence). The CDR3 has 15 residues.

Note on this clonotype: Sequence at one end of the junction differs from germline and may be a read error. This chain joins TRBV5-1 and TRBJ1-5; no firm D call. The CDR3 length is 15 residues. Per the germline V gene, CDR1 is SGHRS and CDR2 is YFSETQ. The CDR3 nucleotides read TGCGCCAGCAGCTTGGACGGTACACCTAATCACCCCCAGCATTTT. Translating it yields CASSLDGTPNHPQHF.